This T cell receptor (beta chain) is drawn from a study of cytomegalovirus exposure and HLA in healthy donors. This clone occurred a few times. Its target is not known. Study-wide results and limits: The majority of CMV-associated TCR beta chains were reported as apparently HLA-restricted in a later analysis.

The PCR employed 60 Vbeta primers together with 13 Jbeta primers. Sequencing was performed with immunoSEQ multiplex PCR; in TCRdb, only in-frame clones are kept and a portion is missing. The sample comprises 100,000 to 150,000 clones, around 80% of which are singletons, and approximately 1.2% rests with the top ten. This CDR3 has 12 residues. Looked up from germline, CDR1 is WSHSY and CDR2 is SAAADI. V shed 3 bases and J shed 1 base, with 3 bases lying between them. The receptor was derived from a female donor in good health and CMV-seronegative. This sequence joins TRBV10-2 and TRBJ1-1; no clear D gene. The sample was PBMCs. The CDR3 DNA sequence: TGCGCCAGCAGTGACAGGAACACTGAAGCTTTCTTT. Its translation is CASSDRNTEAFF.